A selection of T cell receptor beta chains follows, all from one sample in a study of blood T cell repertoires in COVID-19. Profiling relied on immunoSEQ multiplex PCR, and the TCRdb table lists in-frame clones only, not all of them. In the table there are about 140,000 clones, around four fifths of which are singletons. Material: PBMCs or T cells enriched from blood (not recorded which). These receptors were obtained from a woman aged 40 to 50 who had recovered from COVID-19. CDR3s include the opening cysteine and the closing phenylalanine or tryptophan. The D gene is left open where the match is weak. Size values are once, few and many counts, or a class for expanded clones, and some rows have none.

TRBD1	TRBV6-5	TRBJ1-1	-	CASSYGQGDTEAFF	TGTGCCAGCAGTTACGGACAGGGAGACACTGAAGCTTTCTTT
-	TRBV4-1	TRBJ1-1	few	CASSQDAGGAYPEAFF	TGCGCCAGCAGCCAAGATGCGGGGGGCGCATACCCTGAAGCTTTCTTT
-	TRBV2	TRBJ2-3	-	CASISYRVDTQYF	TGTGCCAGCATTTCCTACAGGGTAGATACGCAGTATTTT
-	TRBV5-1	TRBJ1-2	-	CASSLQTPTGQFRQRYGYTF	TGCGCCAGCAGCCTACAAACTCCGACAGGACAATTCCGACAACGCTATGGCTACACCTTC
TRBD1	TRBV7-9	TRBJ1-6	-	CASSPLGQGLNSPLHF	TGTGCCAGCAGCCCCCTCGGACAGGGGTTGAATTCACCCCTCCACTTT
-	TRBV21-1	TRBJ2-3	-	CASSKRKGAPSINTQYF	TGTGCCAGCAGCAAACGGAAAGGGGCGCCGTCTATAAATACGCAGTATTTT
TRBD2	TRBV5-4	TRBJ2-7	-	CASSLASGSEPYEQYF	TGTGCCAGCAGCCTAGCTAGCGGGAGTGAACCTTACGAGCAGTACTTC
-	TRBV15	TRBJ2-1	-	CATSMRLVHEQFF	TGTGCCACCAGCATGAGACTAGTACATGAGCAGTTCTTC
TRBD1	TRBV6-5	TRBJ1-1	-	CASSPGQLEAFF	TGTGCCAGCAGCCCGGGACAGCTTGAAGCTTTCTTT
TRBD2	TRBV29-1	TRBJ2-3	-	CSVVAAGGRRSTDTQYF	TGCAGCGTTGTGGCAGCGGGGGGGCGTAGGAGCACAGATACGCAGTATTTT
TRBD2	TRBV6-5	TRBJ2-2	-	CASSRTSGGTGELFF	TGTGCCAGCAGCCGGACTAGCGGGGGTACCGGGGAGCTGTTTTTT
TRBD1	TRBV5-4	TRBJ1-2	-	CASSQDRARAYGYTF	TGTGCCAGCAGCCAGGACAGGGCTCGTGCCTATGGCTACACCTTC
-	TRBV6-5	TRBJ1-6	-	CASEHGVGSPLHF	TGTGCCAGCGAACACGGCGTGGGCTCACCCCTCCACTTT
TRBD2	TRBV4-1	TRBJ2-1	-	CASSQLPGLGGMNEQFF	TGCGCCAGCAGCCAACTCCCGGGACTAGGGGGGATGAATGAGCAGTTCTTC
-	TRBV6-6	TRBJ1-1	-	CASSYTGNTEAFF	TGTGCCAGCAGTTACACTGGGAACACTGAAGCTTTCTTT
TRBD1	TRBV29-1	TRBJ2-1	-	CSVLRTGGNEQFF	TGCAGCGTTCTCCGGACAGGGGGCAATGAGCAGTTCTTC
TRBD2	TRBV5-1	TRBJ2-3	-	CASSLYPQSGGAPDTQYF	TGCGCCAGCAGCTTGTACCCTCAAAGCGGGGGGGCGCCAGATACGCAGTATTTT
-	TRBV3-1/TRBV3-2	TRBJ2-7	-	CASSPSAEQYF	TGTGCCAGCAGCCCGAGCGCCGAGCAGTACTTC
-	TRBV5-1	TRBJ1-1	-	CASSQSGVGNTEAFF	TGCGCCAGCAGCCAATCAGGGGTGGGGAACACTGAAGCTTTCTTT
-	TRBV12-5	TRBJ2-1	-	CASGVIHNEQFF	TGTGCTAGTGGTGTCATCCACAATGAGCAGTTCTTC
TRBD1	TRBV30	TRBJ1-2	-	CAWSPRTGRLVINGYTF	TGTGCCTGGAGTCCCCGGACAGGGCGTTTGGTTATTAATGGCTACACCTTC
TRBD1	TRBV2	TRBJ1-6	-	CAIPMTGDGSPLHF	TGTGCCATTCCGATGACAGGGGACGGTTCACCCCTCCACTTT
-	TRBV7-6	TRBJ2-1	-	CASSLSGEQFF	TGTGCCAGCAGCTTATCGGGTGAGCAGTTCTTC
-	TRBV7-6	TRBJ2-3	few	CASSYAGTFTDTQYF	TGTGCCAGCAGTTACGCGGGGACTTTCACAGATACGCAGTATTTT
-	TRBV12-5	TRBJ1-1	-	CASGLPGNTEAFF	TGTGCTAGTGGTTTGCCGGGGAACACTGAAGCTTTCTTT